The T cell receptor beta chain under discussion was sequenced for a study of cytomegalovirus exposure and HLA in healthy donors. Trimming at V came to 1 base and at J to 4 bases, leaving 4 bases not matched to a gene. The CDR3 is 14 residues long. Germline CDR1 SNHLY, CDR2 FYNNEI. Findings and caveats of the study: TCR beta chains associated with HLA were, in a later analysis, more clonally expanded than equally common others. Previous analysis showed most TCR beta V segments were productive about 87% or about 30% of the time.

The count of this clone is one. Antigen: not known. Use of 60 Vbeta and 13 Jbeta primers characterized the PCR. Clones were read by immunoSEQ multiplex PCR, and TCRdb kept only the in-frame ones, dropping some. The table includes some 150,000 clones, 60% to 85% detected once. The chain is built from TRBV2 and TRBJ2-7, with 7 bases matching TRBD1. This TCR derives from a woman between 40 and 50 years old in good health and CMV-seronegative. Sequenced material: PBMCs. CDR3 protein: CASSEGGQTYEQYF. CDR3 nucleotides: TGTGCCAGCAGTGAAGGGGGACAGACGTACGAGCAGTACTTC. The full variable domain, completed using reference TRBV2 and TRBJ2-7, is EPEVTQTPSHQVTQMGQEVILRCVPISNHLYFYWYRQILGQKVEFLVSFYNNEISEKSEIFDDQFSVERPDGSNFTLKIRSTKLEDSAMYFCASSEGGQTYEQYFGPGTRLTVT.